This TCR beta chain was captured in a study of T cell changes during pregnancy in multiple sclerosis. Some clones are missing from TCRdb's copy, which holds only in-frame ones; the method was immunoSEQ multiplex PCR. The sample holds tens of thousands of clones, approximately 91% seen once. This TCR was recovered from a female donor in good health, enrolled as a control in a pregnancy study. The sequences come from peripheral blood, collected in the second trimester of pregnancy.

DNA for the CDR3: TGTGCCAGCAGTACAGGGGGCGAATCCGGGGAGCTGTTTTTT. Encoded protein: CASSTGGESGELFF. The chain carries TRBV6-5 and TRBJ2-2; 9 nucleotides match TRBD1. Germline V gene sequence: CDR1 MNHEY, CDR2 SVGAGI. The ends lost 5 bases at V and 6 bases at J; junction bases unmatched: 4. The CDR3 runs to 14 residues.